A single sample gave rise to the 2 T cell receptor beta chains below, sequenced in a study of cytomegalovirus exposure and HLA in healthy donors. PCR primers comprised 60 Vbeta and 13 Jbeta primers. Repertoires were generated with immunoSEQ multiplex PCR, while TCRdb's copy carries only in-frame clones and drops some. The sample includes about 120,000 clones, around 76% of them seen just once. Sequencing was carried out using PBMCs. These receptors came from a man between 60 and 70 years old in good health and CMV-seropositive.

This rearrangement joins TRBV27 to TRBJ1-5; weak D call: TRBD1 (5 bases). The CDR3 totals 15 residues. Between the trimmed V and J ends, which lost 3 bases and 1 base, there was a span of 10 bases. CDR1 MNHEY and CDR2 SMNVEV come from the germline V gene (reference sequence). Here the CDR3 DNA reads TGTGCCAGCAGTTTCGATGGGGCGAGCAATCAGCCCCAGCATTTT. Protein sequence: CASSFDGASNQPQHF.

This chain links TRBV7-4 with TRBJ2-4; D is perhaps TRBD1 (5 bases). The CDR3 totals 18 residues. Germline loops: CDR1 SGHVT, CDR2 SQSDAQ. Deletions cut 1 base from V and 0 bases from J, with 16 bases between. Here the CDR3 reads CASSLGVGRAVAKNIQYF. CDR3 nucleotides: TGTGCCAGCAGCTTAGGGGTCGGCAGGGCCGTAGCCAAAAACATTCAGTACTTC.